Below are 19 T cell receptor beta chains sequenced from a single sample in a study of response to subunit inactivated influenza vaccine. Each CDR3 protein gets one entry after TCRdb re-called the RT-PCR reads with MiXCR. The data contain 650,000 to 700,000 distinct CDR3 sequences, 15% to 18% of them singletons. The sequencing here drew on PBMCs from blood, taken 11 to 12 days after vaccination. These receptors were taken from a man aged 45-65 years who received an inactivated influenza vaccine.

The chain uses TRBV19 and TRBJ2-2; D not resolved. From germline, CDR1 is LNHDA and CDR2 SQIVND (reference sequence). CDR3 length: 13 residues. With 4 bases removed from V and 3 bases from J, the gap between germline ends came to 6 bases. CDR3 residues: CASSTTHTGELFF. The CDR3 DNA follows: TGTGCCAGTAGTACCACACACACCGGGGAGCTGTTTTTT. Filled out from reference TRBV19 and TRBJ2-2, the complete variable domain reads DGGITQSPKYLFRKEGQNVTLSCEQNLNHDAMYWYRQDPGQGLRLIYYSQIVNDFQKGDIAEGYSVSREKKESFPLTVTSAQKNPTAFYLCASSTTHTGELFFGEGSRLTVL.

The chain links TRBV18 to TRBJ1-1, with D perhaps matching TRBD1 (6 bases). V was trimmed by 3 bases and J by 11 bases, leaving 22 bases between them. Germline values: CDR1 KGHSH, CDR2 LQKENI. The CDR3 consists of 15 residues. CDR3 region: CASSPPGGGKSEAFF. The DNA for the CDR3 is TGTGCCAGCTCACCCCCGGGAGGGGGGAAGAGTGAGGCTTTCTTT. The complete variable domain, with remaining parts taken from reference TRBV18 and TRBJ1-1, reads NAGVMQNPRHLVRRRGQEARLRCSPMKGHSHVYWYRQLPEEGLKFMVYLQKENIIDESGMPKERFSAEFPKEGPSILRIQQVVRGDSAAYFCASSPPGGGKSEAFFGQGTRLTVV.

The chain combines TRBV6-1 with TRBJ2-1; the match to TRBD2 covers 13 bases. The CDR3 contains 15 residues. Germline CDR1 and CDR2: MNHNS and SASEGT. J lost 13 bases, V lost 4 bases, and 10 bases had no gene match. CDR3 sequence (DNA): TGTGCCAGCAGTGCCACTAGCGGGGGGGCTGTAGATCAGTTCTTC. This translates into CASSATSGGAVDQFF.

The chain recombines TRBV20-1 with TRBJ1-6; D may be TRBD1 (5 bases). The CDR3 runs to 16 residues. Germline V lookup: CDR1 DFQATT, CDR2 SNEGSKA (reference sequence). Trimming cost V 1 base and J 1 base, with 11 bases left between them. CDR3 DNA sequence: TGCAGTGCTAGAGCGGGGACGGTATCCTATAATTCACCCCTCCACTTT. Protein sequence: CSARAGTVSYNSPLHF.

This clonotype was seen a handful of times. This rearrangement joins TRBV18 to TRBJ2-3; D is perhaps TRBD2 (5 bases). V was shortened by 0 bases and J by 11 bases, with 15 bases between the two germline ends. The CDR3 runs 14 residues. CDR1 and CDR2 (germline): KGHSH, LQKENI. CDR3 sequence reads: CASSPPARSEKQYF. The DNA for the CDR3 is TGTGCCAGCTCACCACCTGCGCGTAGCGAAAAGCAGTATTTT.

The chain joins TRBV14 to TRBJ2-7, with TRBD1 as a possible D gene (5 bases). Trimming took 0 bases from V and 3 from J, leaving 12 bases between them. The CDR3 is made up of 15 amino acids. Germline V gives CDR1 SGHDN, CDR2 FVKESK. The CDR3 loop is CASSQDYARDYEQYF. Written as DNA, the CDR3 is TGTGCCAGCAGCCAAGATTACGCCAGGGACTACGAGCAGTACTTC.

The genes are TRBV7-9 and TRBJ2-3; possibly TRBD1 or TRBD2 for D (5 bases each). CDR1 SEHNR and CDR2 FQNEAQ come from the germline V gene (reference sequence). Trimming shortened V by 4 bases and J by 6 bases, and 23 bases separated the two germline ends. The CDR3 length is 17 residues. The CDR3 sequence is CASSWVYTATWGDTQYF. The DNA of the CDR3 is TGTGCCAGCAGCTGGGTTTACACAGCTACATGGGGGGATACGCAGTATTTT.

The rearrangement uses TRBV6-2 or TRBV6-3 and TRBJ2-1, with 11 bases lining up with TRBD1. Trimming removed 6 bases from V and 8 bases from J; junction bases left unmatched: 12. Germline-derived CDR1 and CDR2 are MNHEY and SVGEGT. This CDR3 region has 16 residues. CDR3: CASSYSPGQGVDEQFF. In DNA, the CDR3 is TGTGCCAGCAGCTATTCCCCGGGACAGGGGGTGGATGAGCAGTTCTTC.

This clonotype was seen a few times. The chain carries TRBV20-1 and TRBJ1-1; 9 bases match TRBD1. The CDR3 consists of 14 residues. Germline CDR1 DFQATT, CDR2 SNEGSKA (reference sequence). With 5 bases clipped from V and 1 base from J, the junction kept 5 bases outside the gene matches. In DNA form, the CDR3 reads TGCAGTGCTCAGTCGGGACAGGGGAACACTGAAGCTTTCTTT. Translating it yields CSAQSGQGNTEAFF.

In its sample, this clonotype was seen a few times. J is TRBJ2-3 and V is TRBV5-4; TRBD2 is a possible D gene (5 bases). The germline V gene has CDR1 SGHNT and CDR2 YYREEE (reference sequence). The CDR3 covers 16 residues. V lost 0 bases and J 6 bases, leaving 17 bases between the germline ends. CDR3 protein: CASSLGRFRGADTQYF. DNA of the CDR3: TGTGCCAGCAGCTTGGGGCGTTTTCGGGGTGCTGATACGCAGTATTTT.

This clonotype has only a few counts. The chain combines TRBV4-2 with TRBJ2-1, with 10 bases lining up with TRBD2. V gave up 0 bases and J gave up 5 bases; unmatched junction bases: 13. The germline gives CDR1 LGHNA, CDR2 YNFKEQ. This CDR3 is 19 amino acids long. CDR3 bases: TGTGCCAGCAGCCAAGATACGCTAGCGGGAGAGCCCCTACACAATGAGCAGTTCTTC. Its translation is CASSQDTLAGEPLHNEQFF.

The rearrangement joins TRBV10-2 to TRBJ2-1; 8 bases agree with TRBD2. V was clipped by 7 bases and J by 7 bases; unmatched bases: 6. Germline assignment: CDR1 WSHSY and CDR2 SAAADI. The CDR3 extends over 13 amino acids. The CDR3 region has the DNA TGCGCCAGCACGAGCGGGAGAGTGAATGAGCAGTTCTTC. Translation gives CASTSGRVNEQFF.

V usage is TRBV10-3 and J usage is TRBJ2-5; weak D call: TRBD2 (5 bases). The CDR3 is 13 residues long. CDR1 and CDR2 from the germline V gene are ENHRY and SYGVKD. V lost 4 bases to trimming and J lost 5 bases, with 11 bases between them. CDR3 coding DNA: TGTGCCATCAGTGTAGAGGGTACGGAGACCCAGTACTTC. Protein: CAISVEGTETQYF.

This clonotype was detected a few times. CDR3 residues: CASTLSGTGTKTQYF. CDR3 DNA sequence: TGTGCCAGCACCCTCTCCGGGACAGGGACAAAGACCCAGTACTTC. V is TRBV12-3 or TRBV12-4 and J is TRBJ2-5; TRBD1 aligns across 9 bases. CDR3 length: 15 residues. V shed 7 bases, J shed 6 bases, and the junction held 12 bases outside the gene matches.

This clonotype was seen a few times. CDR3 sequence (DNA): TGTGCCAGCTCACCACCGTATAGCGGGGTCAATGAGCAGTTCTTC. The encoded protein is CASSPPYSGVNEQFF. The chain joins TRBV18 to TRBJ2-1; TRBD2 agrees at 8 bases. Germline loops: CDR1 KGHSH, CDR2 LQKENI. The CDR3 covers 15 residues. Trimming at V came to 0 bases and at J to 6 bases, leaving 4 bases not matched to a gene.

The CDR3 DNA sequence: TGTGCCAGCAGCCCCCGTGGGCAAAATAATTCACCCCTCCACTTT. Translation gives CASSPRGQNNSPLHF. The chain joins TRBV3-1 to TRBJ1-6; D remains ambiguous. Trimming cost V 4 bases and J 5 bases, with 12 bases left between them. Germline V gene data show CDR1 as LGHDT and CDR2 as YNNKEL (reference sequence). The CDR3 is 15 amino acids. The whole variable domain, filled in from reference TRBV3-1 and TRBJ1-6, reads DTAVSQTPKYLVTQMGNDKSIKCEQNLGHDTMYWYKQDSKKFLKIMFSYNNKELIINETVPNRFSPKSPDKAHLNLHINSLELGDSAVYFCASSPRGQNNSPLHFGNGTRLTVT.

The chain recombines TRBV3-1 with TRBJ1-3; the D is unclear. CDR1 and CDR2 from the germline V gene are LGHDT and YNNKEL (reference sequence). V lost 4 bases and J lost 0, with 16 bases in between. The CDR3 has 17 amino acids. CDR3 residues: CASSPGPAARSGNTIYF. Here the CDR3 DNA reads TGTGCCAGCAGCCCCGGCCCCGCGGCTCGCTCTGGAAACACCATATATTTT.

This chain connects TRBV10-3 to TRBJ2-3; 7 positions match TRBD1. The CDR3 totals 15 residues. The J segment lost 4 bases and the V segment lost 4 bases, leaving 8 bases of the junction unmatched. Germline-derived CDR1 and CDR2 are ENHRY and SYGVKD. The CDR3 bases are TGTGCCATCAGTGGGGGACAGCGGTCGGCAGATACGCAGTATTTT. Translated: CAISGGQRSADTQYF.

The V and J genes are TRBV9 and TRBJ2-3; D possibly corresponds to TRBD2 (6 bases). The germline CDR1 and CDR2 sequences are SGDLS and YYNGEE. The CDR3 contains 16 residues. Trimming took off 0 bases at V and 2 bases at J, with 13 bases between the two ends. CDR3 region: CASSVGTCGATDTQYF. As DNA, the CDR3 is TGTGCCAGCAGCGTAGGGACTTGCGGGGCCACAGATACGCAGTATTTT.